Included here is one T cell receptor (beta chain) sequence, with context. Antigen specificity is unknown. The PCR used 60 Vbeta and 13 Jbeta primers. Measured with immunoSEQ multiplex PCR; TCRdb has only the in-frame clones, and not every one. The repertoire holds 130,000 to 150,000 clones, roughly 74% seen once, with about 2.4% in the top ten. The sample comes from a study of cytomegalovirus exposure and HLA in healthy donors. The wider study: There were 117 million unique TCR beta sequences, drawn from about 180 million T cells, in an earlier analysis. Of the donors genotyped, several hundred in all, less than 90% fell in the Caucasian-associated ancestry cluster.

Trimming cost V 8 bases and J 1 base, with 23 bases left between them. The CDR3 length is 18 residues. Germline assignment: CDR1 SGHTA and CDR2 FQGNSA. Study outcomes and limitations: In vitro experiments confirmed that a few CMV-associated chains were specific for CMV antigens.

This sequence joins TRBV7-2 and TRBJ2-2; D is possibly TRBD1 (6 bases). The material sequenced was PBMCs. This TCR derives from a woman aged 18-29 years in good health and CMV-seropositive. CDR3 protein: CASRERATGHRNTGELFF. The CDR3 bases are TGTGCCAGCCGTGAAAGGGCCACGGGACACCGGAACACCGGGGAGCTGTTTTTT.